This TCR beta chain derives from a study of shared clonotypes between healthy human individuals. Notes on the study in general: The generation probabilities recorded for non-shared clonotypes fell below those of clonotypes shared by all four donors.

V lost 7 bases and J 8 bases, leaving 14 bases between the germline ends. The CDR3 has 13 residues. The germline CDR1 and CDR2 sequences are MNHNS and SASEGT. About this clone: Its antigen is unknown.

How the authors handled the data: ImmunoSEQ only sent back junction sequences with no quality scores, so filtering was done differently. Clones were sequenced by immunoSEQ multiplex PCR, and TCRdb holds only the in-frame ones, with some missing. That table is the source of V, J and clone size, and D and trimming were worked out from the DNA. The table lists 2 million to 2.5 million clones, roughly 90% of them singletons. Sequencing was carried out using naive CD4+ T cells from PBMCs. Regarding subset: CD45RA+ positively selected. The receptor comes from a man between 18 and 29 years old in good health. Some clones in this sample may be carry-over from other donors' samples. This rearrangement joins TRBV6-1 to TRBJ1-4; D uncertain. This chain's CDR3 is CASTRQSREKLFF. The CDR3 bases are TGTGCCAGCACCCGACAATCTCGAGAAAAACTGTTTTTT.